This T cell receptor beta chain originates from a study of response to subunit inactivated influenza vaccine. Study-wide findings and caveats: Few additional T cells are recruited per seasonal influenza vaccination, authors suggested.

V gave up 3 bases and J gave up 7 bases, with 13 bases separating them. CDR1 is DFQATT and CDR2 is SNEGSKA in the germline V gene (reference sequence). CDR3 length equals 13 residues. This clonotype has just a few counts. Its matching antigen is unknown. TCRdb analysed the RT-PCR reads with MiXCR anew, one entry per CDR3 protein. The sample has about 780,000 distinct CDR3 sequences, about a fifth seen once. The chain links TRBV20-1 to TRBJ1-5; D gene unclear. Sequenced material: PBMCs from blood, taken 5 days after vaccination. This clonotype was sampled from a man in his fifties who received an inactivated influenza vaccine. The CDR3, as DNA: TGCAGTGCTAGGAGAAGGGTTGAGCAGCCCCAGCATTTT. This gives the protein CSARRRVEQPQHF.